Each of the 26 T cell receptor beta chains below was sequenced from the same sample in a study of blood T cells in healthy people across ages. For the second PCR, which ran for about 7 to 11 cycles, a sample-barcoded 5' primer and a J-beta primer mix were used. TCRdb itself ran the 5' RACE reads through MiXCR, one entry per CDR3 protein. The table shows roughly 1,800,000 distinct CDR3 sequences, with less than 50% occurring only once. Material: blood. The receptors were sampled from a woman in her thirties or forties in good health.

V usage is TRBV28 and J usage is TRBJ2-3, with TRBD1 matching over 8 bases. The CDR3 has 13 amino acids. Losses at the gene ends were 9 bases for V and 6 bases for J; bases not matched to a gene: 8. Germline-derived CDR1 and CDR2 are MDHEN and SYDVKM. CDR3 bases: TGTGCCAGTCAGGGGGCTCGGACGGATACGCAGTATTTT. Its translation: CASQGARTDTQYF.

The chain couples TRBV4-3 to TRBJ2-1; TRBD2 is a possible D gene (6 bases). V lost 2 bases and J lost 6, with 17 bases in between. From germline, CDR1 is LGHNA and CDR2 YSLEER. The CDR3 sequence is 16 residues long. The CDR3 region has the DNA TGCGCCAGCAGCCAACATATCGGACTACAGAGCAATGAGCAGTTCTTC. Its translation is CASSQHIGLQSNEQFF.

The V gene is TRBV7-9, the J gene TRBJ1-6; 8 positions match TRBD1. Germline-derived CDR1 and CDR2 are SEHNR and FQNEAQ (reference sequence). The CDR3 is 15 residues long. The V gene end was trimmed by 2 bases and the J gene end by 5 bases; junction bases not matched to a gene: 2. Here the CDR3 reads CASSLMDRDNSPLHF. The CDR3, as DNA: TGTGCCAGCAGCTTAATGGACAGGGATAATTCACCCCTCCACTTT.

V is TRBV29-1 and J is TRBJ1-2; no clear D. The V and J ends lost 5 bases and 2 bases respectively, with 12 bases between them. Germline CDR1 and CDR2: SQVTM and ANQGSEA. The CDR3 is 13 amino acids. CDR3 nucleotides: TGCAGCGTTTCCCACGACCCCAACTATGGCTACACCTTC. This encodes CSVSHDPNYGYTF.

The chain couples TRBV12-3 or TRBV12-4 to TRBJ2-3; D may match TRBD1 or TRBD2 (5 bases each). Trimming stripped 3 bases from V and 4 bases from J, with 14 bases between. The CDR3 is 15 residues long. The CDR3, as DNA: TGTGCCAGCAGTTTTTCACACCGGGGACCAGATACGCAGTATTTT. It yields the protein CASSFSHRGPDTQYF.

The V and J genes are TRBV9 and TRBJ2-1; no definite D call. V was pared by 0 bases and J by 6 bases, with 7 bases between. Per the germline V gene, CDR1 is SGDLS and CDR2 is YYNGEE. The CDR3 consists of 13 residues. In nucleotides, the CDR3 is TGTGCCAGCAGCGTAGAACATCTCAATGAGCAGTTCTTC. This encodes CASSVEHLNEQFF.

The chain links TRBV28 to TRBJ1-2; D ambiguous. The CDR3 is 11 residues long. V was shortened by 7 bases and J by 10 bases, with 13 bases between the two germline ends. CDR1 and CDR2 from the germline V gene are MDHEN and SYDVKM. This CDR3 reads CASTGGLNYTF. DNA for the CDR3: TGTGCCAGCACCGGAGGGTTAAACTACACCTTC.

Written as DNA, the CDR3 is TGTGCCAGCAGAAACCGCGGGGGAACTAGCACAGATACGCAGTATTTT. This encodes CASRNRGGTSTDTQYF. The rearrangement uses TRBV6-6 and TRBJ2-3; 7 nucleotides match TRBD2. The CDR3 runs 16 residues. Trimming removed 6 bases from V and 0 bases from J; junction bases left unmatched: 9. Per germline, CDR1 MNHNY and CDR2 SVGAGI (reference sequence).

This clonotype appeared a few times. This chain connects TRBV6-5 to TRBJ2-1; 12 bases line up with TRBD2. Germline trimming cut 6 bases from V and 6 bases from J; bases unmatched to any gene: 9. Germline V gene lookup returns CDR1 MNHEY and CDR2 SVGAGI. The CDR3 is made up of 16 amino acids. CDR3 sequence reads: CASSPNLAGGLNEQFF. The DNA for the CDR3 is TGTGCCAGCAGCCCCAACCTAGCGGGGGGGCTCAATGAGCAGTTCTTC.

CDR3 bases: TGTGCCAGTTTCGAGAATGGCAGGGAAAGGGGAAAACTGTTTTTT. This sequence encodes CASFENGRERGKLFF. The chain joins TRBV6-5 to TRBJ1-4; perhaps TRBD1 as D (5 bases). The CDR3 spans 15 residues. CDR1 and CDR2 from the germline V gene are MNHEY and SVGAGI. V gave up 9 bases and J gave up 10 bases, with 24 bases separating them.

The rearrangement joins TRBV4-2 to TRBJ2-3; no definite D call. The CDR3 contains 15 residues. V was shortened by 0 bases and J by 1 base, with 8 bases between the two germline ends. CDR1 LGHNA and CDR2 YNFKEQ come from the germline V gene. The CDR3 is CASSQEKVGTDTQYF. The CDR3 region has the DNA TGTGCCAGCAGCCAAGAAAAGGTTGGCACAGATACGCAGTATTTT.

V usage is TRBV20-1 and J usage is TRBJ1-1; a weak D match, TRBD1 (5 bases). Germline values: CDR1 DFQATT, CDR2 SNEGSKA (reference sequence). V was cut by 5 bases and J by 1 base, with 14 bases left in between. This CDR3 has 14 residues. DNA for the CDR3: TGCAGTGCTGGACGGCTCCAGGGGAACACTGAAGCTTTCTTT. This sequence encodes CSAGRLQGNTEAFF.

The table lists this clonotype with a few counts. This chain connects TRBV20-1 to TRBJ2-7; 10 positions match TRBD1. Germline CDR1 DFQATT, CDR2 SNEGSKA (reference sequence). V trimming: 1 base; J trimming: 5 bases; junction bases outside the gene matches: 8. The CDR3 spans 15 residues. Here the CDR3 DNA reads TGCAGTGCTAGAGCGGAGATAGGGACAGGGGACGAGCAGTACTTC. Encoded protein: CSARAEIGTGDEQYF.

The chain combines TRBV6-2 or TRBV6-3 with TRBJ1-2; a possible D gene is TRBD1 (6 bases). Per germline, CDR1 MNHEY and CDR2 SVGEGT. The CDR3 sequence is 15 residues long. V shed 4 bases and J shed 0 bases, with 12 bases lying between them. Written as DNA, the CDR3 is TGTGCCAGCAGTTTTCGGGGACAAGCTAACTATGGCTACACCTTC. Its protein is CASSFRGQANYGYTF.

This chain uses TRBV5-1 with TRBJ2-4; no clear D. The DNA end favors TRBJ2-5, so the J call may be wrong. The CDR3 has 16 amino acids. The germline CDR1 and CDR2 sequences are SGHRS and YFSETQ. The CDR3 region is CASSLYTGILQETQYF. The CDR3 bases are TGCGCCAGCAGCTTGTATACCGGAATTTTACAAGAGACCCAGTACTTC.

There are a few counts of this clonotype. The V gene is TRBV5-1, the J gene TRBJ2-2; D might be TRBD1 (6 bases). The V gene's germline CDR1 is SGHRS and CDR2 YFSETQ. The V gene lost 7 bases and the J gene lost 5 bases, with 18 bases spanning the gap. The CDR3 consists of 15 residues. The CDR3 loop is CASYLQGEMTGELFF. The CDR3 coding sequence is TGCGCCAGCTACCTACAGGGAGAGATGACCGGGGAGCTGTTTTTT.

The J gene is TRBJ1-2, the V gene TRBV7-2, with 8 bases lining up with TRBD1. Germline CDR1 is SGHTA and CDR2 is FQGNSA. J was trimmed by 3 bases and V by 1 base; bases with no gene match: 10. The CDR3 sequence is 17 residues long. CDR3 DNA: TGTGCCAGCAGCTTAGGGCTGGGCAGGGGGCTCGACTATGGCTACACCTTC. Translated: CASSLGLGRGLDYGYTF.

The genes are TRBV7-8 and TRBJ2-7; D uncertain. The CDR3 extends over 13 amino acids. Per the germline V gene, CDR1 is SGHVS and CDR2 is FQNEAQ. The ends were cut back, 3 bases at V and 0 bases at J, with 6 bases in the middle. The CDR3 DNA reads as TGTGCCAGCAGCTTTCCCCTCTCCTACGAGCAGTACTTC. The encoded protein is CASSFPLSYEQYF.

V is TRBV18 and J is TRBJ1-4; no firm D call. Per germline, CDR1 KGHSH and CDR2 LQKENI. The CDR3 has 13 amino acids. V lost 1 base and J 7 bases, leaving 7 bases between the germline ends. In DNA form, the CDR3 reads TGTGCCAGCTCACCACGACGGGGTGAAAAACTGTTTTTT. Its protein is CASSPRRGEKLFF.

The rearrangement uses TRBV29-1 and TRBJ1-6; D ambiguous. This CDR3 region has 12 residues. The V and J ends lost 7 bases and 9 bases respectively, with 13 bases between them. From germline, CDR1 is SQVTM and CDR2 ANQGSEA. CDR3 residues: CSADVGSSPLHF. CDR3 bases: TGCAGCGCCGACGTTGGTTCTTCACCCCTCCACTTT.

Only a few counts were recorded for this clonotype. The CDR3 here is CASSLRGVHLLNTEAFF. Here the CDR3 DNA reads TGTGCCAGCAGTTTACGGGGGGTTCATCTGTTAAACACTGAAGCTTTCTTT. V gene TRBV12-3 or TRBV12-4 combines with J gene TRBJ1-1, with a possible D match to TRBD1 (5 bases). V lost 2 bases, J lost 2 bases, and 18 bases lay in between. The CDR3 covers 17 residues.

This chain uses TRBV4-1 with TRBJ1-2; D unresolved. Germline V gene data show CDR1 as MGHRA and CDR2 as YSYEKL. V lost 3 bases and J lost 5, with 7 bases in between. This CDR3 is built from 12 residues. The CDR3 loop is CASSQEQYGYTF. In DNA, the CDR3 is TGCGCCAGCAGCCAGGAACAATATGGCTACACCTTC.

The genes are TRBV20-1 and TRBJ2-3; 8 bases fit TRBD2. Germline V gene data show CDR1 as DFQATT and CDR2 as SNEGSKA (reference sequence). V trimming: 0 bases; J trimming: 4 bases; junction bases outside the gene matches: 12. There are 17 residues in the CDR3. The CDR3 loop is CSARDLFDGGAADTQYF. The CDR3 nucleotides read TGCAGTGCTAGAGATTTGTTTGACGGGGGGGCGGCAGATACGCAGTATTTT.

CDR3 DNA sequence: TGTGCCACCAGTGATTTGGCCCGCTCGGGCCTGGCGCAGTATTTT. Amino acid sequence: CATSDLARSGLAQYF. This chain links TRBV24-1 with TRBJ2-3; D uncertain. The CDR3 is 15 amino acids. V lost 0 bases and J lost 10, with 16 bases in between. CDR1 KGHDR and CDR2 SFDVKD come from the germline V gene.

The chain is built from TRBV7-2 and TRBJ2-1; the match to TRBD2 covers 9 bases. The CDR3 loop spans 14 amino acids. Germline V CDR1 and CDR2: SGHTA, FQGNSA. The junction had 7 bases not matched to a gene; V was cut back by 8 bases and J by 5 bases. The CDR3 sequence: CASAPSGEDNEQFF. CDR3 in DNA: TGTGCCAGCGCCCCTAGCGGGGAGGACAATGAGCAGTTCTTC.

CDR3 sequence reads: CSAREYSTGELFF. The CDR3 bases are TGCAGTGCTAGGGAGTACAGCACCGGGGAGCTGTTTTTT. The chain links TRBV20-1 to TRBJ2-2; D is undetermined. The V end was cut by 3 bases, the J end by 4 bases, with 9 bases between. Germline-derived CDR1 and CDR2 are DFQATT and SNEGSKA (reference sequence). The CDR3 consists of 13 residues.